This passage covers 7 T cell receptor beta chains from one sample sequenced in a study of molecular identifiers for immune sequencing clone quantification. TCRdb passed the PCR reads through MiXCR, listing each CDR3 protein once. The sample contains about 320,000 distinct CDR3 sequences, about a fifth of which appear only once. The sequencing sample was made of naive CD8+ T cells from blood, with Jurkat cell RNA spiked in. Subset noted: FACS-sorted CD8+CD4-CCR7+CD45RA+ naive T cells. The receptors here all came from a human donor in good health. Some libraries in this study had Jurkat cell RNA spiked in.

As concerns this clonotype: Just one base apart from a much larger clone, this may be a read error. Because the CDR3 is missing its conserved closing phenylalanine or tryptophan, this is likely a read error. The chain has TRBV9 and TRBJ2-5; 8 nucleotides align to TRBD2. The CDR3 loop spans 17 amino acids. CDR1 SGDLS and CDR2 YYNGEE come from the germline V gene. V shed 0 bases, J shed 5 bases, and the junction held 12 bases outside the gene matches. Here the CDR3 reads CASSVGERGHLQETQYY. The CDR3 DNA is TGTGCCAGCAGCGTAGGGGAGCGGGGGCATCTTCAGGAGACCCAGTACTAC.

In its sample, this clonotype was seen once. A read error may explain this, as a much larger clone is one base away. CDR3 DNA: TGTGCCTGCAGTTCCTCGGGACTAGCGGTTCCCCCGCAAGATACGCAGTATTTT. Encoded protein: CACSSSGLAVPPQDTQYF. This sequence joins TRBV6-5 and TRBJ2-3; 11 nucleotides line up with TRBD2. CDR1 is MNHEY, CDR2 SVGAGI, per germline. The CDR3 loop spans 18 amino acids.

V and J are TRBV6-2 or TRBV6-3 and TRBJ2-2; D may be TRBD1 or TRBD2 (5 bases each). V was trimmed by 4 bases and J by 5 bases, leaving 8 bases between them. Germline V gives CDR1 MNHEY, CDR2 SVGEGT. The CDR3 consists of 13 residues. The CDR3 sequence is CASSFGATGELFF. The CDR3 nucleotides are TGTGCCAGCAGTTTCGGGGCGACCGGGGAGCTGTTTTTT.

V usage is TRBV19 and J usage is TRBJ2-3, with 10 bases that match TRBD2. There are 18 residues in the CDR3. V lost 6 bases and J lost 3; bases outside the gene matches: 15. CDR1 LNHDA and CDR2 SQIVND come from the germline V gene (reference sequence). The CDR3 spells CASRGTELAGIETDTQYF. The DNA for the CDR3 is TGTGCCAGTAGGGGGACGGAACTAGCGGGAATCGAAACAGATACGCAGTATTTT.

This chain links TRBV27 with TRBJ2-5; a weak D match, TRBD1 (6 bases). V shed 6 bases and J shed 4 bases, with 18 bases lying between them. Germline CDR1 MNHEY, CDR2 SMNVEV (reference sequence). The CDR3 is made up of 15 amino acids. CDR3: CASRPGAGVGETQYF. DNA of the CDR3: TGTGCCAGCAGGCCCGGGGCAGGGGTAGGAGAGACCCAGTACTTC.

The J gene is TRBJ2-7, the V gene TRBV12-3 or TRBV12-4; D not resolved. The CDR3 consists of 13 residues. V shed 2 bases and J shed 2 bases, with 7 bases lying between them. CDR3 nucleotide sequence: TGTGCCAGCAGTTTACACAGCACCTACGAGCAGTACTTC. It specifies CASSLHSTYEQYF.

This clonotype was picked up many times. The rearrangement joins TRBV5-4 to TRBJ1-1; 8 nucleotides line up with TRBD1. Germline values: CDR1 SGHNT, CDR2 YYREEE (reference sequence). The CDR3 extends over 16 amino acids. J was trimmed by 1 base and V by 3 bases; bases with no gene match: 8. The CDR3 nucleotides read TGTGCCAGCAGCTCGAGGACGGACAGGGAGAACACTGAAGCTTTCTTT. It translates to CASSSRTDRENTEAFF.